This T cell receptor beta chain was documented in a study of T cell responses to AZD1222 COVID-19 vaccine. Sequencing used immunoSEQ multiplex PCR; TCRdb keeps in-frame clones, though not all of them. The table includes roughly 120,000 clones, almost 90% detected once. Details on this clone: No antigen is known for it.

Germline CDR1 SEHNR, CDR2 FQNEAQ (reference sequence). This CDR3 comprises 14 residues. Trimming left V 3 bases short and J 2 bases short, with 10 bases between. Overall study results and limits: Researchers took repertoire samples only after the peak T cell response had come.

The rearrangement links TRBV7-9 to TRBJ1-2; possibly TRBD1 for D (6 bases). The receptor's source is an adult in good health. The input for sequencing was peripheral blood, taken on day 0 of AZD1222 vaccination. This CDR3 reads CASSFPQGNYGYTF. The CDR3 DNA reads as TGTGCCAGCAGCTTCCCACAGGGAAACTATGGCTACACCTTC.